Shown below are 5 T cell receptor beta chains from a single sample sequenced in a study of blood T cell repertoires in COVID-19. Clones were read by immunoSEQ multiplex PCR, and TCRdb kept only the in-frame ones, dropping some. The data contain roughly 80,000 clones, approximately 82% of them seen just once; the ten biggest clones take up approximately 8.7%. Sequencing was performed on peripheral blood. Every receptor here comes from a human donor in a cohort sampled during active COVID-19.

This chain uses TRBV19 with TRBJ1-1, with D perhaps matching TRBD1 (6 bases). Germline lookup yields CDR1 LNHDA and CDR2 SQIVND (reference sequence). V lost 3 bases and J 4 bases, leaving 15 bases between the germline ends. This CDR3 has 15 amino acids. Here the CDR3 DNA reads TGTGCCAGTAGTATGGGGGGGGCCCGGCTCACTGAAGCTTTCTTT. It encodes CASSMGGARLTEAFF.

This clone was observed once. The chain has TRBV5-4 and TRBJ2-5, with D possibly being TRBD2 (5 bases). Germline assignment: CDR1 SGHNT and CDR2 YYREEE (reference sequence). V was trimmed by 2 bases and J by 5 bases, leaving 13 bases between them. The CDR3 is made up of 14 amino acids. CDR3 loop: CASSLMGARETQYF. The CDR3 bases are TGTGCCAGCAGCTTAATGGGAGCGAGGGAGACCCAGTACTTC.

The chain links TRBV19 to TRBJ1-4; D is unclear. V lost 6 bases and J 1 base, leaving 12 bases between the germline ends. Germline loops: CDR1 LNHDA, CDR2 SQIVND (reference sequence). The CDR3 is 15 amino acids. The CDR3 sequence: CASSTLEVTNEKLFF. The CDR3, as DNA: TGTGCCAGTAGCACCCTGGAGGTAACTAATGAAAAACTGTTTTTT.

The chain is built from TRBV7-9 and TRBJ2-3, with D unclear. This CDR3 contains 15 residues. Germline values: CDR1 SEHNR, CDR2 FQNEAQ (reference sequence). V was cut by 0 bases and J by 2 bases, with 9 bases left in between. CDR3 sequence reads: CASSLATAFTDTQYF. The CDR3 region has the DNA TGTGCCAGCAGCTTAGCGACTGCCTTCACAGATACGCAGTATTTT.

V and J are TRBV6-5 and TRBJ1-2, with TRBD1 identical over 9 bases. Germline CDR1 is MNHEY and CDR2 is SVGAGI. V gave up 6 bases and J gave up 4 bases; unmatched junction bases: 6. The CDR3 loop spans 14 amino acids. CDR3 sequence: CASSPGTGTYGYTF. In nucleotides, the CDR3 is TGTGCCAGCAGCCCCGGGACAGGGACCTATGGCTACACCTTC.